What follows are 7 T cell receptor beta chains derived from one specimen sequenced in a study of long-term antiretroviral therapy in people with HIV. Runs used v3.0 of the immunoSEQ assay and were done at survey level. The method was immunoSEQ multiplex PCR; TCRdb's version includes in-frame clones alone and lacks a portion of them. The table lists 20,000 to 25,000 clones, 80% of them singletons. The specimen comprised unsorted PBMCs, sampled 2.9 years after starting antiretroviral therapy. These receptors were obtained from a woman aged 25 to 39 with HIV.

The CDR3 DNA follows: TGCGCCAGCAGCTATGGGCTTCGGGGCACCGGGGAGCTGTTTTTT. Translating gives CASSYGLRGTGELFF. The rearrangement links TRBV5-1 to TRBJ2-2; perhaps TRBD2 as D (5 bases). This CDR3 has 15 amino acids. Trimming removed 3 bases at V and 4 bases at J, with 13 bases between. Germline assignment: CDR1 SGHRS and CDR2 YFSETQ.

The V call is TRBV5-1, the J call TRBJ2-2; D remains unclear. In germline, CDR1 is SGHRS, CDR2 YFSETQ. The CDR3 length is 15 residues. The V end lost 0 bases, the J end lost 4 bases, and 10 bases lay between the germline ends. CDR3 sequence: CASSLGEWSTGELFF. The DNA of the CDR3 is TGCGCCAGCAGCTTGGGAGAGTGGAGCACCGGGGAGCTGTTTTTT.

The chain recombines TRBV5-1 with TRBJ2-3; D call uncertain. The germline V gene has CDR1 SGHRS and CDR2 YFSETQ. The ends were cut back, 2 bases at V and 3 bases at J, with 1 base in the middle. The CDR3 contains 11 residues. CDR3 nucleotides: TGCGCCAGCAGCTTAACAGATACGCAGTATTTT. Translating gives CASSLTDTQYF.

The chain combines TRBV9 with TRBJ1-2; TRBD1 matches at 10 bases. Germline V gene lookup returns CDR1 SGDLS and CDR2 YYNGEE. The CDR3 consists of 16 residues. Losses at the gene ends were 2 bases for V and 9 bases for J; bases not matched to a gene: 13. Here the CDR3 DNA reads TGTGCCAGCAGCGTGGACAGGGGGAGTGTCTCATCTAGCTACACCTTC. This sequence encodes CASSVDRGSVSSSYTF.

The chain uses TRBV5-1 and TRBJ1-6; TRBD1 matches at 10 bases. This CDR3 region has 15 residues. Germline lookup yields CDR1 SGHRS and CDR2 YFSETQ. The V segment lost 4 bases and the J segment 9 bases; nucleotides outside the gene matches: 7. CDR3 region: CASSMPGQGSSPLHF. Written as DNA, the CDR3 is TGCGCCAGCAGCATGCCGGGACAGGGGAGTTCACCCCTCCACTTT.

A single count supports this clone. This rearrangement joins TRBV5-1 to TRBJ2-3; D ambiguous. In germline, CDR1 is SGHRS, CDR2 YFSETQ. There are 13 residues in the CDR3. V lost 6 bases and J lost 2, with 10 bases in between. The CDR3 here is CASTQTNTDTQYF. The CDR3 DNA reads TGCGCCAGCACCCAGACCAACACAGATACGCAGTATTTT. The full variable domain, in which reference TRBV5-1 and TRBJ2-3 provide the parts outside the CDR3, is KAGVTQTPRYLIKTRGQQVTLSCSPISGHRSVSWYQQTPGQGLQFLFEYFSETQRNKGNFPGRFSGRQFSNSRSEMNVSTLELGDSALYLCASTQTNTDTQYFGPGTRLTVL.

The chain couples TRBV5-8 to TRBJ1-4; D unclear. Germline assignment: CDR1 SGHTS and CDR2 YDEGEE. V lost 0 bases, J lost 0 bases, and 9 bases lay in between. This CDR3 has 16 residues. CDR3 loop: CASSLGQVPTNEKLFF. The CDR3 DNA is TGTGCCAGCAGCTTGGGTCAGGTACCAACTAATGAAAAACTGTTTTTT. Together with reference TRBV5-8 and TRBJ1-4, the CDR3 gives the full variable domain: EAGVTQSPTHLIKTRGQQATLRCSPISGHTSVYWYQQALGLGLQFLLWYDEGEERNRGNFPPRFSGRQFPNYSSELNVNALELEDSALYLCASSLGQVPTNEKLFFGSGTQLSVL.